This passage covers 8 T cell receptor beta chains from one sample sequenced in a study of cytomegalovirus exposure and HLA in healthy donors. Both 60 Vbeta primers and 13 Jbeta primers went into the PCR. Here immunoSEQ multiplex PCR was the method, and the copy in TCRdb shows in-frame clones only, minus some. The repertoire holds approximately 100,000 clones, with roughly three quarters as singletons. Material: PBMCs. The receptors were gathered from a middle-aged woman in good health and CMV-seropositive.

This rearrangement joins TRBV18 to TRBJ2-1; 9 bases agree with TRBD1. The germline V gene encodes CDR1 KGHSH and CDR2 LQKENI. This CDR3 is 15 amino acids long. Germline trimming cut 1 base from V and 6 bases from J; bases unmatched to any gene: 4. CDR3 nucleotides: TGTGCCAGCTCACCACAGACAGGGGGATCCAATGAGCAGTTCTTC. It specifies CASSPQTGGSNEQFF.

J is TRBJ1-2 and V is TRBV6-6, with TRBD1 as a possible D gene (5 bases). The CDR3 loop spans 13 amino acids. Germline V gene lookup returns CDR1 MNHNY and CDR2 SVGAGI (reference sequence). The V end lost 6 bases, the J end lost 7 bases, and 15 bases lay between the germline ends. The chain's CDR3 is CASRSSGSVGYTF. For the CDR3, the DNA is TGTGCCAGCAGGTCGTCAGGGTCGGTTGGCTACACCTTC.

The chain is built from TRBV2 and TRBJ2-5, with TRBD2 matching 11 bases. Germline lookup yields CDR1 SNHLY and CDR2 FYNNEI. Trimming took 3 bases from V and 4 from J; bases not matched to a gene: 4. The CDR3 is made up of 15 amino acids. CDR3 amino acids: CASSEGGLAVETQYF. The CDR3 region has the DNA TGTGCCAGCAGTGAGGGGGGACTAGCGGTAGAGACCCAGTACTTC.

DNA for the CDR3: TGCGCCAGCAGCCAAGTTGGAGGGGTGGGCTACACCTTC. It translates to CASSQVGGVGYTF. The gene calls are TRBV4-1 and TRBJ1-2; D perhaps matches TRBD1 (5 bases). CDR1 and CDR2 (germline): MGHRA, YSYEKL. Trimming left V 1 base short and J 8 bases short, with 11 bases between. The CDR3 is 13 residues long.

This clone was seen a handful of times. V and J are TRBV5-6 and TRBJ1-3; TRBD1 matches at 8 bases. The V segment lost 0 bases and the J segment 0 bases; nucleotides outside the gene matches: 2. The CDR3 spans 16 residues. Germline V gene lookup returns CDR1 SGHDT and CDR2 YYEEEE. The CDR3 coding sequence is TGTGCCAGCAGCTTGGTGACAGGGGTCTCTGGAAACACCATATATTTT. It yields the protein CASSLVTGVSGNTIYF.

This chain joins TRBV25-1 and TRBJ2-5, with a weak D call TRBD2 (6 bases). This CDR3 has 16 amino acids. The germline gives CDR1 MGHDK, CDR2 SYGVNS. Between the trimmed V and J ends, which lost 2 bases and 5 bases, there was a span of 18 bases. CDR3 in amino acids: CASSEAQGTLRETQYF. CDR3 DNA sequence: TGTGCCAGCAGTGAAGCCCAAGGGACTCTCCGGGAGACCCAGTACTTC.

The chain carries TRBV2 and TRBJ2-7; 11 nucleotides line up with TRBD2. Germline V gene lookup returns CDR1 SNHLY and CDR2 FYNNEI. The V segment lost 5 bases and the J segment 2 bases; nucleotides outside the gene matches: 8. The CDR3 extends over 16 amino acids. The CDR3 spells CASSPQGTSGTYEQYF. Here the CDR3 DNA reads TGTGCCAGCAGTCCCCAAGGGACTAGCGGAACCTACGAGCAGTACTTC.

This clone was recorded once. The chain has TRBV7-8 and TRBJ2-7; 7 bases line up with TRBD1. CDR1 and CDR2 (germline): SGHVS, FQNEAQ. The V gene end was trimmed by 5 bases and the J gene end by 2 bases; junction bases not matched to a gene: 9. The CDR3 covers 15 residues. CDR3 sequence reads: CASSPRRDRAYEQYF. CDR3 bases: TGTGCCAGCAGCCCACGTCGGGACAGAGCCTACGAGCAGTACTTC. Full variable domain (remainder filled in from reference TRBV7-8 and TRBJ2-7): GAGVSQSPRYKVAKRGQDVALRCDPISGHVSLFWYQQALGQGPEFLTYFQNEAQLDKSGLPSDRFFAERPEGSVSTLKIQRTQQEDSAVYLCASSPRRDRAYEQYFGPGTRLTVT.